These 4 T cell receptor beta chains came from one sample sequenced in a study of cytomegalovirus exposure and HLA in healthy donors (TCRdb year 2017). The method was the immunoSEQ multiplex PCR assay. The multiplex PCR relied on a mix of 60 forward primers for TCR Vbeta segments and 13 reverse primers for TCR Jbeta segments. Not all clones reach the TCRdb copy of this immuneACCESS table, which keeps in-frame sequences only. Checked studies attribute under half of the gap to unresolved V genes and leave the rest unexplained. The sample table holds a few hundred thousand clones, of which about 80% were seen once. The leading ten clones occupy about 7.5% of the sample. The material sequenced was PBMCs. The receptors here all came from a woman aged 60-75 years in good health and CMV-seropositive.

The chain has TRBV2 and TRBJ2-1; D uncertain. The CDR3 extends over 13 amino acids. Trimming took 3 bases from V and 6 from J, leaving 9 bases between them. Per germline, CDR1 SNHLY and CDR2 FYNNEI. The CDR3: CASSEVSFNEQFF. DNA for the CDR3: TGTGCCAGCAGTGAGGTTAGTTTCAATGAGCAGTTCTTC.

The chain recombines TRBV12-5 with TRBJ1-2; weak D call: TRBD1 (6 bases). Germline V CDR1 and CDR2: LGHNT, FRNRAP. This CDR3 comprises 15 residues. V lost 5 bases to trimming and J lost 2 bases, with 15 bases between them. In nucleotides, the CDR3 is TGTGCTAGTGGTCCCCCACAGGGAATAAACTATGGCTACACCTTC. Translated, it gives CASGPPQGINYGYTF.

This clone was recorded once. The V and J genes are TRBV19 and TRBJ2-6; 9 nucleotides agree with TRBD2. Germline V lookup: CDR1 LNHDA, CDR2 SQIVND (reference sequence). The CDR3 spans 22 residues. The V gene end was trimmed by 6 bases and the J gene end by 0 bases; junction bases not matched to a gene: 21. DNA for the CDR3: TGTGCCAGTAGAAGCCCCACAAGTAGCGGGAGAGCCATTAGCTCTGGGGCCAACGTCCTGACTTTC. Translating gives CASRSPTSSGRAISSGANVLTF.

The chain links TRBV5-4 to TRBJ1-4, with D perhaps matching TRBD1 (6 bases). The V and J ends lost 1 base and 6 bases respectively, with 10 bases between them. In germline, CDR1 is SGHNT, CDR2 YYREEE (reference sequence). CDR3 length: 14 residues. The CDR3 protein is CASSLQGRDEKLFF. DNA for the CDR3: TGTGCCAGCAGCTTGCAGGGGCGAGATGAAAAACTGTTTTTT.